This T cell receptor (beta chain) comes out of a study of cytomegalovirus exposure and HLA in healthy donors. Study summary: Clustering assigned approximately 79% of the roughly 430 genotyped donors to the Caucasian-associated ancestry cluster.

Germline V gene sequence: CDR1 MNHEY, CDR2 SVGAGI. V shed 5 bases, J shed 5 bases, and the junction held 6 bases outside the gene matches. The CDR3 contains 15 residues. The study, taken as a whole, reports: Among immune exposure information, only CMV serostatus was available.

With respect to this clone: Antigen specificity is unknown.

Both 60 Vbeta primers and 13 Jbeta primers went into the PCR. Clones were sequenced by immunoSEQ multiplex PCR, and TCRdb holds only the in-frame ones, with some missing. The sample records around 140,000 clones, roughly three fifths being singletons. The chain uses TRBV6-5 and TRBJ2-1; TRBD1 agrees at 10 bases. The sample consisted of PBMCs. This clonotype was obtained from a woman in her sixties in good health and CMV-seronegative. The CDR3 DNA reads TGTGCCAGCAGTCTGGACAGGGGGGGGGACAATGAGCAGTTCTTC. Residues: CASSLDRGGDNEQFF.